This TCR beta chain was profiled in a study of T cell repertoires and HLA-DP antigens listed by TCRdb under 2018. About the full investigation: The study used an in vitro model of CD4+ T cell alloreactivity against allogeneic HLA-DP presented by transduced HeLa cells. The average DNA input was roughly 220 ng for sorted CD137+CD4+ samples versus roughly 1,200 ng for pre-culture CD4+ samples. One alloantigen differed from self by one peptide-binding groove amino acid, whereas the other differed by ten, modelling structurally similar versus dissimilar alloantigens. The three donors, two male and one female, ranged from the 18-to-29 to the 60-to-69 age band. General study outcomes and caveats: Naive and memory CD4+ repertoires were not analysed separately. The study was limited by having just a few donors, by relying on a non-physiological HeLa antigen-presenting system, and by using total CD4+ cells as responders. Sorted CD137+ cells showed similar clonality against both alloantigens (roughly 0.4), much higher than the clonality of pre-culture samples (about 0.04). Clones undetected before culture had an average cumulative frequency of about 34% against one allele and under 60% against the other.

V and J are truncated by 3 bases and 9 bases respectively, leaving an intervening sequence of 12 bases. According to the germline V gene, CDR1 reads SGHAT and CDR2 reads FQNNGV. The CDR3 covers 12 residues, taking in both the cysteine and the phenylalanine. CDR3 DNA is the only sequence kept; it has 36 bases, read in frame from the first base. Magnetic bead negative selection was used to isolate untouched CD4+ T cells from Ficoll-separated PBMC, with an average purity of 97.7%. Untouched CD4+ T cells were isolated with magnetic beads from Ficoll-separated PBMC, and a purity of about 98% was reached with negligible CD8+ contamination. Donors were three healthy blood donors whose buffy coats supplied peripheral blood mononuclear cells. All three donors were CMV seronegative. Genomic DNA was extracted with the DNeasy Blood & Tissue Kit. Genomic DNA from sorted CD137+CD4+ cells and from pre-culture CD4+ baseline samples of each subject was subjected to TCRB sequencing.

Of note for this clone: The antigen it recognizes is unknown. Base-call qualities are not available, and no considerably larger clone is one nucleotide away.

The immunoSEQ multiplex PCR, with forward primers for 54 TRBV segments and reverse primers for 13 TRBJ segments, was used to amplify TCRB CDR3 regions. For pre-culture CD4+ samples, sequencing was done at deep resolution with a target of about 210,000 T cell genomes. Amplicons were sequenced on an Illumina HiSeq System, producing 87 bp reads covering the CDR3. The authors' analysis ran thus. PCR and sequencing errors in the reads were corrected, and alignment to IMGT reference sequences was used to define CDR3 regions. Template and unique rearrangement counts were estimated using synthetic template pools. Clonality was calculated as 1 minus Pielou's evenness. Richness was estimated with the Daley-Smith estimator. Morisita's index was used to measure repertoire overlap. A clone counted as low-abundance if it appeared in cultured samples but went undetected in the pre-culture repertoire of the same donor. TCRdb retrieved this table from immuneACCESS and kept in-frame rearrangements only. Not all clones are present; in checked studies, unresolved V genes account for under half, and no reason is known for the remainder. The V and J calls and clone size are taken from that table; D and trimming were inferred from the DNA. The sample contains about 110,000 clones, 80% to 95% of them found a single time. 0.27% of the sample is taken by the ten largest.

Sequenced material: CD4+ T cells from PBMCs. The sequence derives from a woman aged 18-29 years in good health and CMV-seronegative. The V and J genes are TRBV11-2 and TRBJ2-7, with no reliable assignment of the D segment. The nucleotide sequence is TGTGCCAGCAGCTTGCAAGTTACGGGGCAGTACTTC. Its protein is CASSLQVTGQYF. The full variable domain, with segments outside the CDR3 supplied by the reference TRBV11-2 and TRBJ2-7 proteins, appears as EAGVAQSPRYKIIEKRQSVAFWCNPISGHATLYWYQQILGQGPKLLIQFQNNGVVDDSQLPKDRFSAERLKGVDSTLKIQPAKLEDSAVYLCASSLQVTGQYFGPGTRLTVT.